This passage covers 15 T cell receptor beta chains from one sample sequenced in a study of blood T cell repertoires in COVID-19. Sequencing used immunoSEQ multiplex PCR; TCRdb keeps in-frame clones, though not all of them. The sample contains about 260,000 clones, 70% to 90% of which appear only once. The sample was peripheral blood. The receptors were gathered from a human donor in a cohort sampled during active COVID-19.

The V call is TRBV24-1, the J call TRBJ1-1, with 8 bases lining up with TRBD1. With 3 bases clipped from V and 2 bases from J, the junction kept 4 bases outside the gene matches. Per the germline V gene, CDR1 is KGHDR and CDR2 is SFDVKD. The CDR3 runs 15 residues. The CDR3 sequence: CATSDAGQGNTEAFF. CDR3 coding DNA: TGTGCCACCAGTGATGCAGGACAGGGTAACACTGAAGCTTTCTTT.

The rearrangement joins TRBV28 to TRBJ2-6, with D possibly matching TRBD2 (5 bases). Trimming shortened V by 6 bases and J by 2 bases, and 11 bases separated the two germline ends. CDR1 is MDHEN, CDR2 SYDVKM, per germline. There are 15 residues in the CDR3. In nucleotides, the CDR3 is TGTGCCAGCAGCCTTGCGGGCCCTGGGGCCAACGTCCTGACTTTC. Its protein is CASSLAGPGANVLTF. The variable domain in full, with the rest retrieved from reference TRBV28 and TRBJ2-6, is DVKVTQSSRYLVKRTGEKVFLECVQDMDHENMFWYRQDPGLGLRLIYFSYDVKMKEKGDIPEGYSVSREKKERFSLILESASTNQTSMYLCASSLAGPGANVLTFGAGSRLTVL.

As concerns this clone: Other DNA sequences of this sample code for an identical CDR3. The chain combines TRBV30 with TRBJ1-3; D remains unclear. The CDR3 is 14 amino acids. V lost 0 bases, J lost 0 bases, and 6 bases lay in between. Germline values: CDR1 GTSNPN, CDR2 SVGIG (reference sequence). CDR3 protein: CAWSVGGSGNTIYF. The CDR3 region has the DNA TGTGCCTGGAGTGTTGGCGGCTCTGGAAACACCATATATTTT.

The chain links TRBV3-1 (or the pseudogene TRBV3-2) to TRBJ1-5; D gene ambiguous. The CDR3 covers 14 residues. V was pared by 3 bases and J by 8 bases, with 14 bases between. Germline V lookup: CDR1 LGHDT, CDR2 YNNKEL (reference sequence). The chain's CDR3 is CASSQIGRMEPQHF. The CDR3, as DNA: TGTGCCAGCAGCCAGATAGGGAGGATGGAGCCCCAGCATTTT.

The rearrangement joins TRBV18 to TRBJ1-4, with TRBD1 identical over 8 bases. The CDR3 consists of 16 residues. Germline V gene sequence: CDR1 KGHSH, CDR2 LQKENI. V lost 1 base and J lost 3; bases outside the gene matches: 4. The CDR3 nucleotides are TGTGCCAGCTCACCACGTATGGGACAGGCTAATGAAAAACTGTTTTTT. The encoded protein is CASSPRMGQANEKLFF.

The table lists this clone with a count of one. The chain links TRBV6-2 or TRBV6-3 to TRBJ2-2, with D possibly TRBD1 on 5 matching bases. The CDR3 is 19 residues long. Trimming stripped 2 bases from V and 4 bases from J, with 23 bases between. Per the germline V gene, CDR1 is MNHEY and CDR2 is SVGEGT. The CDR3 DNA reads as TGTGCCAGCAGTTACCTTAGGGGCAGGGTTGGAATTCCCACCGGGGAGCTGTTTTTT. It translates to CASSYLRGRVGIPTGELFF.

This clone was seen a single time. The chain has TRBV28 and TRBJ1-5; a weak D match, TRBD1 (6 bases). Germline lookup yields CDR1 MDHEN and CDR2 SYDVKM. The CDR3 sequence is 12 residues long. V was trimmed by 3 bases and J by 12 bases, leaving 12 bases between them. This CDR3 reads CASSLGQGYQHF. CDR3 bases: TGTGCCAGCAGTTTGGGGCAGGGGTACCAGCATTTT.

V is TRBV28 and J is TRBJ2-6, with D uncertain. Trimming removed 4 bases at V and 0 bases at J, with 13 bases between. In germline, CDR1 is MDHEN, CDR2 SYDVKM. The CDR3 length is 17 residues. The CDR3 DNA reads TGTGCCAGCAGTTCCCGCGGAAGTAACTCTGGGGCCAACGTCCTGACTTTC. Amino acids: CASSSRGSNSGANVLTF.

The rearrangement joins TRBV14 to TRBJ2-1; TRBD2 matches at 14 bases. Germline V gene sequence: CDR1 SGHDN, CDR2 FVKESK. V dropped 5 bases and J dropped 4; count of bases not matched to a gene: 16. This CDR3 spans 20 amino acids. CDR3 in DNA: TGTGCCAGCAGCACACGTTCCGGGACTAGCGGGAGTGTAGGATACAATGAGCAGTTCTTC. Its translation: CASSTRSGTSGSVGYNEQFF.

This sequence joins TRBV27 and TRBJ2-2; unclear D gene. V shed 5 bases and J shed 1 base, with 11 bases lying between them. Germline loops: CDR1 MNHEY, CDR2 SMNVEV (reference sequence). The CDR3 length is 15 residues. CDR3: CASSQTLWNTGELFF. CDR3 in DNA: TGTGCCAGCAGTCAAACTTTATGGAACACCGGGGAGCTGTTTTTT.

This clone is a singleton in its sample. The chain has TRBV5-6 and TRBJ2-7, with 8 bases aligning to TRBD2. The length of the CDR3 is 14 residues. Per the germline V gene, CDR1 is SGHDT and CDR2 is YYEEEE. V dropped 6 bases and J dropped 2; count of bases not matched to a gene: 7. DNA of the CDR3: TGTGCCAGCAAAGGGGTAGCGGGGACCTACGAGCAGTACTTC. Its translation: CASKGVAGTYEQYF.

The chain recombines TRBV18 with TRBJ1-5, with D tentatively TRBD1 (5 bases). In germline, CDR1 is KGHSH, CDR2 LQKENI. The CDR3 spans 14 residues. Deletions cut 4 bases from V and 5 bases from J, with 12 bases between. The CDR3 DNA sequence: TGTGCCAGCTCACTGGGGCACAAAGATCAGCCCCAGCATTTT. Translating gives CASSLGHKDQPQHF.

The V and J genes are TRBV7-2 and TRBJ1-5; no definite D call. The length of the CDR3 is 16 residues. Germline CDR1 reads SGHTA; CDR2 reads FQGNSA. The germline V and J ends were trimmed by 4 bases and 0 bases, with 13 bases remaining between them. The CDR3 DNA sequence: TGTGCCAGCAGCTCCCGCAAAGAGGGTAGCAATCAGCCCCAGCATTTT. Protein sequence: CASSSRKEGSNQPQHF.

The rearrangement uses TRBV7-6 and TRBJ2-7, with 8 bases that match TRBD2. V shed 5 bases and J 2 bases; nucleotides not matched to a gene: 5. In germline, CDR1 is SGHVS, CDR2 FNYEAQ. The length of the CDR3 is 14 residues. CDR3 nucleotide sequence: TGTGCCAGCAGCCCGGGGGGGCTCACCTACGAGCAGTACTTC. As protein: CASSPGGLTYEQYF.

This clone was observed once. The chain has TRBV4-3 and TRBJ2-7; TRBD2 matches 10 bases. The germline gives CDR1 LGHNA, CDR2 YSLEER. The trim removed 0 bases at V and 4 bases at J, leaving 6 bases unmatched. The CDR3 contains 16 residues. In DNA, the CDR3 is TGCGCCAGCAGCCAAGATCGAACTAGCGGGAAGTACGAGCAGTACTTC. This translates into CASSQDRTSGKYEQYF.